This T cell receptor beta chain was documented in a study of Tregs in tolerant kidney transplant recipients. Broader study findings: Changing PCR primers prevented nucleotide comparison between some patients' samples. Biological reproducibility was not directly addressed in this study.

The nonmyeloablative bone marrow transplants came from related graft donors, with transient mixed chimerism. As concerns this clone: Its antigen is as yet unknown.

This table comes from immunoSEQ multiplex PCR, and its TCRdb copy is limited to in-frame clones, with some not included. Seen here are approximately 60,000 clones, around 87% observed once, and the top ten hold 3.8%. In germline, CDR1 is SGHRS, CDR2 YFSETQ. The CDR3 is made up of 16 amino acids. The V and J ends lost 4 bases and 0 bases, in that order; junction bases with no gene match: 6. The source was CD4+ T cells from blood (PBMCs), collected 6 months after the transplant. The chain joins TRBV5-1 to TRBJ1-2; 10 positions agree with TRBD1. The source is a human patient who received a combined kidney and bone marrow transplant. A share of the T cells may be of graft donor origin. The CDR3 bases are TGCGCCAGCAGCACCCGACAGGGGGCTGCTAACTATGGCTACACCTTC. Its protein is CASSTRQGAANYGYTF.